One and the same sample provided the 30 T cell receptor beta chains below, sequenced in a study of Graves' ophthalmopathy and Graves' hyperthyroidism listed by TCRdb under 2018. Reads for this sample came from an Illumina HiSeq 2000. TCR beta CDR3 regions were amplified from RNA transcripts for repertoire sequencing. The first round of RT-PCR was done with HTBI primers and the Qiagen OneStep RT-PCR kit, and was followed by a second round of multiplex PCR, then size selection and purification. TCRdb reanalyzed the raw reads on its own, using fastp at Q25 for trimming and MiXCR for clone calling, and kept in-frame beta chains. Entries that share a CDR3 protein sequence are merged under the most common genes and DNA. This sample gives more than 300,000 distinct CDR3 sequences in total; over 15% of them show up just once. The ten largest clones take up roughly 7% of the sample. Sequenced: peripheral blood. These receptors came from a woman aged 18-30 years with stable Graves' hyperthyroidism. Donor details come from another sample of the same person, matched by shared clones.

This clonotype was recorded many times. The chain recombines TRBV12-3 or TRBV12-4 with TRBJ1-5; D unclear. This CDR3 has 13 amino acids. The V gene lost 0 bases and the J gene lost 7 bases, with 7 bases spanning the gap. The CDR3 is CASSLAAGQPQHF. CDR3 nucleotides: TGTGCCAGCAGTTTAGCCGCGGGCCAGCCCCAGCATTTT.

This clonotype was seen many times. V and J are TRBV6-1 and TRBJ2-5; D ambiguous. The CDR3 covers 8 residues. The V gene lost 6 bases and the J gene lost 9 bases, with 2 bases spanning the gap. CDR1 is MNHNS, CDR2 SASEGT, per germline. The CDR3 DNA reads as TGTGCCAGCAGGGCCCAGTACTTC. Translated, it gives CASRAQYF.

The sample holds many counts of this clonotype. The rearrangement uses TRBV10-3 and TRBJ2-7; D is unresolved. Trimming shortened V by 6 bases and J by 2 bases, and 14 bases separated the two germline ends. Germline-derived CDR1 and CDR2 are ENHRY and SYGVKD. The CDR3 extends over 14 amino acids. The CDR3 spells CAISGDQRPYEQYF. The CDR3 coding sequence is TGTGCCATCAGCGGCGACCAAAGGCCCTACGAGCAGTACTTC.

This clonotype came up many times. This may be a read error, as it is one base from a much larger clone. The chain joins TRBV20-1 to TRBJ2-5; 8 nucleotides line up with TRBD2. CDR1 is DFQATT and CDR2 is SNEGSKA in the germline V gene (reference sequence). The CDR3 is 14 residues long. The CDR3 sequence: CSANVAGSQETKYF. The CDR3 DNA sequence: TGCAGTGCCAACGTAGCGGGGAGCCAAGAGACCAAGTACTTC.

Many counts were recorded for this clonotype. CDR3: CASSLRGGRQPQHF. Written as DNA, the CDR3 is TGTGCCAGCAGCTTGAGGGGTGGGAGACAGCCCCAGCATTTT. The chain combines TRBV7-2 with TRBJ1-5; the D gene is possibly TRBD1 (5 bases). CDR1 SGHTA and CDR2 FQGNSA come from the germline V gene. Trimming pared 3 bases from V and 7 bases from J, leaving 13 bases between. The CDR3 sequence is 14 residues long.

This clonotype was observed at least ten times. This chain uses TRBV6-1 with TRBJ2-7, with 8 nucleotides matching TRBD1. CDR1 and CDR2 from the germline V gene are MNHNS and SASEGT. Germline trimming cut 6 bases from V and 0 bases from J; bases unmatched to any gene: 4. The CDR3 has 14 residues. The CDR3 region is CASRRGQGSYEQYF. The CDR3 DNA follows: TGTGCCAGCAGGCGAGGACAGGGCTCCTACGAGCAGTACTTC.

This clonotype was seen a few times. V and J are TRBV12-3 or TRBV12-4 and TRBJ2-5, with TRBD2 matching 13 bases. The CDR3 spans 12 residues. Trimming cost V 5 bases and J 13 bases; bases outside gene matches: 4. For the CDR3, the DNA is TGTGCCAGCAGTCCGGGACTAGCGGGACCGTACTTC. Its translation: CASSPGLAGPYF.

This clonotype was counted at least ten times. The CDR3 nucleotides read TGTGCCAGCAGTTCAGGTGGCGACGAGCAGTACTTC. Its protein is CASSSGGDEQYF. The V call is TRBV28, the J call TRBJ2-7, with D unresolved. Trimming removed 4 bases at V and 5 bases at J, with 9 bases between. CDR1 MDHEN and CDR2 SYDVKM come from the germline V gene. The CDR3 sequence is 12 residues long.

This clonotype was picked up many times. The rearrangement joins TRBV5-1 to TRBJ1-2; 10 bases agree with TRBD1. V dropped 2 bases and J dropped 1; count of bases not matched to a gene: 2. Germline CDR1 reads SGHRS; CDR2 reads YFSETQ. This CDR3 has 15 residues. CDR3 loop: CASSFRTGGNYGYTF. CDR3 DNA sequence: TGCGCCAGCAGCTTTAGGACAGGGGGTAACTATGGCTACACCTTC.

The V gene is TRBV24-1, the J gene TRBJ2-5; tentatively, D is TRBD1 (6 bases). CDR1 KGHDR and CDR2 SFDVKD come from the germline V gene. This CDR3 is 15 amino acids long. Trimming took 5 bases from V and 4 from J, leaving 16 bases between them. CDR3 sequence: CATSVGDIDGETQYF. Here the CDR3 DNA reads TGTGCCACCAGTGTCGGGGACATTGATGGAGAGACCCAGTACTTC.

This clonotype has at least ten counts. CDR3 amino acids: CASRAGGMDYGYTF. CDR3 nucleotides: TGTGCCAGCAGAGCCGGGGGGATGGACTATGGCTACACCTTC. The chain carries TRBV6-5 and TRBJ1-2, with D perhaps matching TRBD1 (5 bases). Germline V gene data show CDR1 as MNHEY and CDR2 as SVGAGI. With 6 bases removed from V and 3 bases from J, the gap between germline ends came to 14 bases. The CDR3 loop spans 14 amino acids.

This clonotype was detected many times. The chain links TRBV9 to TRBJ1-2; D is ambiguous. The CDR3 loop spans 10 amino acids. CDR1 SGDLS and CDR2 YYNGEE come from the germline V gene. Deletions cut 3 bases from V and 8 bases from J, with 5 bases between. The CDR3 protein is CASSGRGYTF. The CDR3 DNA is TGTGCCAGCAGCGGACGGGGCTACACCTTC.

This clonotype was counted ten times or more. The rearrangement links TRBV24-1 to TRBJ1-2; D gene unclear. CDR1 is KGHDR, CDR2 SFDVKD, per germline. The germline V and J ends were trimmed by 8 bases and 1 base, with 10 bases remaining between them. The CDR3 is 13 amino acids. The DNA of the CDR3 is TGTGCCACCAATGACCTGAATAACTATGGCTACACCTTC. It encodes CATNDLNNYGYTF.

This clonotype was seen at least ten times. The rearrangement uses TRBV2 and TRBJ2-5; TRBD1 agrees at 7 bases. The CDR3 totals 15 residues. CDR1 SNHLY and CDR2 FYNNEI come from the germline V gene. Trimming removed 3 bases from V and 5 bases from J; junction bases left unmatched: 9. CDR3 DNA sequence: TGTGCCAGCAGTGAGGCGACAGGGTTCGAGGAGACCCAGTACTTC. The encoded protein is CASSEATGFEETQYF.

Note on this clonotype: This may come from a read error, since a much larger clone is one base off. The rearrangement joins TRBV5-8 to TRBJ2-4; perhaps TRBD1 as D (5 bases). Germline V gives CDR1 SGHTS, CDR2 YDEGEE. The CDR3 loop spans 14 amino acids. Here the CDR3 reads CASSFGAAKNIKYF. The CDR3 DNA sequence: TGTGCCAGCAGCTTTGGGGCGGCCAAAAACATTAAGTACTTC.

The gene calls are TRBV7-3 and TRBJ1-1; D unresolved. The CDR3 is 14 amino acids. Trimming pared 5 bases from V and 4 bases from J, leaving 14 bases between. Germline values: CDR1 SGHTA, CDR2 FQGTGA. The CDR3, as DNA: TGTGCCAGCAGCCTTACACCCTGGGGCACTGAAGCTTTCTTT. This gives the protein CASSLTPWGTEAFF.

This chain connects TRBV27 to TRBJ2-7; perhaps TRBD1 as D (6 bases). The V and J ends lost 0 bases and 2 bases respectively, with 17 bases between them. This CDR3 has 17 amino acids. The germline gives CDR1 MNHEY, CDR2 SMNVEV (reference sequence). CDR3 in DNA: TGTGCCAGCAGTTTATCGGGGGTAGGGGGTCGGACCTACGAGCAGTACTTC. Translation: CASSLSGVGGRTYEQYF.

This clonotype was observed many times. This chain links TRBV11-3 with TRBJ2-5; 13 positions match TRBD2. Looked up from germline, CDR1 is SGHNT and CDR2 is YENEEA. J was trimmed by 4 bases and V by 5 bases; bases with no gene match: 7. This CDR3 region has 16 residues. The CDR3 loop reads CASSAGLAGRRETQYF. DNA for the CDR3: TGTGCCAGCAGCGCGGGACTAGCGGGGAGGCGAGAGACCCAGTACTTC.

In this sample, this clonotype turned up a few times. CDR3 nucleotides: TGTGCCAGCAGTTACTCCGCAGGGGAGTACTATGGCTACACCTTC. Translating gives CASSYSAGEYYGYTF. The rearrangement joins TRBV6-2 or TRBV6-3 to TRBJ1-2, with D possibly being TRBD1 (6 bases). The ends were cut back, 0 bases at V and 3 bases at J, with 11 bases in the middle. This CDR3 is built from 15 residues. The V gene's germline CDR1 is MNHEY and CDR2 SVGEGT.

This clonotype occurred many times. V gene TRBV20-1 combines with J gene TRBJ2-7; possibly TRBD2 for D (5 bases). The CDR3 consists of 13 residues. The V gene's germline CDR1 is DFQATT and CDR2 SNEGSKA (reference sequence). Trimming removed 6 bases at V and 2 bases at J, with 14 bases between. The CDR3 loop is CSAPKRRPYEQYF. CDR3 in DNA: TGCAGTGCCCCAAAGCGGCGGCCCTACGAGCAGTACTTC.

This clonotype has ten or more counts. The rearrangement joins TRBV6-2 or TRBV6-3 to TRBJ1-3; 9 bases are shared with TRBD1. Per germline, CDR1 MNHEY and CDR2 SVGEGT. This CDR3 has 14 residues. The J segment lost 8 bases and the V segment lost 4 bases, leaving 6 bases of the junction unmatched. CDR3 sequence: CASSLNRGPDTIYF. CDR3 nucleotide sequence: TGTGCCAGCAGTTTGAACAGGGGGCCGGACACCATATATTTT.

This clonotype was seen repeatedly, ten times or more. The chain carries TRBV12-3 or TRBV12-4 and TRBJ1-2; the match to TRBD1 covers 7 bases. The CDR3 is made up of 14 amino acids. V lost 6 bases, J lost 4 bases, and 8 bases stayed unmatched. As DNA, the CDR3 is TGTGCCAGCAGACCAGGGACAGAGAGCTATGGCTACACCTTC. This gives the protein CASRPGTESYGYTF.

This clonotype was recorded at least ten times. The chain has TRBV6-5 and TRBJ2-7; no definite D call. From germline, CDR1 is MNHEY and CDR2 SVGAGI. The V gene lost 2 bases and the J gene lost 0 bases, with 8 bases spanning the gap. CDR3 length equals 14 residues. CDR3 residues: CASSYDVSSYEQYF. In DNA form, the CDR3 reads TGTGCCAGCAGTTACGATGTGAGCTCCTACGAGCAGTACTTC.

This clonotype was counted at least ten times. V and J are TRBV12-3 or TRBV12-4 and TRBJ2-5; TRBD1 matches 8 bases. J was trimmed by 4 bases and V by 5 bases; bases with no gene match: 9. CDR3 size: 15 residues. For the CDR3, the DNA is TGTGCCAGCAGTACCAACAGGGGGGTTTTAGAGACCCAGTACTTC. This sequence encodes CASSTNRGVLETQYF.

This clonotype has a count of ten or more. The gene calls are TRBV19 and TRBJ1-2, with a tentative D call TRBD1 (5 bases). The V and J ends lost 7 bases and 6 bases respectively, with 18 bases between them. Germline V lookup: CDR1 LNHDA, CDR2 SQIVND (reference sequence). CDR3 length: 14 amino acids. The CDR3 DNA reads TGTGCCAGTAACCCGGGACTCCTCTTCGATGGCTACACCTTC. Translation gives CASNPGLLFDGYTF.

This clonotype has just a few counts. The chain has TRBV3-1 and TRBJ1-1; a possible D gene is TRBD1 (5 bases). The ends were cut back, 2 bases at V and 8 bases at J, with 6 bases in the middle. The CDR3 covers 11 residues. Looked up from germline, CDR1 is LGHDT and CDR2 is YNNKEL (reference sequence). CDR3 sequence (DNA): TGTGCCAGCAGCCAAAGGACAGAAGCTTTCTTT. This sequence encodes CASSQRTEAFF.

The V and J genes are TRBV12-5 and TRBJ2-5, with D unclear. The germline gives CDR1 LGHNT, CDR2 FRNRAP. The ends were cut back, 6 bases at V and 1 base at J, with 3 bases in the middle. The CDR3 spans 11 residues. CDR3 residues: CASGIQETQYF. The CDR3 bases are TGTGCTAGTGGCATCCAAGAGACCCAGTACTTC.

This clonotype was seen ten or more times. The rearrangement links TRBV12-3 or TRBV12-4 to TRBJ2-5; D is perhaps TRBD1 (5 bases). The germline V and J ends were trimmed by 4 bases and 4 bases, with 13 bases remaining between them. CDR3 length: 14 residues. CDR3 coding DNA: TGTGCCAGCAGTTCCCTCCAGGGCCCAGAGACCCAGTACTTC. Its protein product is CASSSLQGPETQYF.

This clonotype was seen at least ten times. The genes are TRBV29-1 and TRBJ1-1; perhaps TRBD1 as D (5 bases). Germline V gene lookup returns CDR1 SQVTM and CDR2 ANQGSEA. Trimming stripped 6 bases from V and 0 bases from J, with 17 bases between. This CDR3 is built from 15 residues. The CDR3 sequence: CSVSPGGGLNTEAFF. The CDR3 nucleotides are TGCAGCGTCTCTCCCGGGGGGGGATTGAACACTGAAGCTTTCTTT.

The table lists this clonotype with a few counts. Germline is not matched at one junction end, which may reflect a read error. The CDR3 loop reads CASSLPGANETQYF. The CDR3 bases are TGTGCTAGCAGCTTGCCAGGGGCGAACGAGACCCAGTACTTC. V gene TRBV7-7 combines with J gene TRBJ2-5, with a weak D call TRBD1 (6 bases). Per the germline V gene, CDR1 is SSHAT and CDR2 is FNYEAQ (reference sequence). This CDR3 contains 14 residues.